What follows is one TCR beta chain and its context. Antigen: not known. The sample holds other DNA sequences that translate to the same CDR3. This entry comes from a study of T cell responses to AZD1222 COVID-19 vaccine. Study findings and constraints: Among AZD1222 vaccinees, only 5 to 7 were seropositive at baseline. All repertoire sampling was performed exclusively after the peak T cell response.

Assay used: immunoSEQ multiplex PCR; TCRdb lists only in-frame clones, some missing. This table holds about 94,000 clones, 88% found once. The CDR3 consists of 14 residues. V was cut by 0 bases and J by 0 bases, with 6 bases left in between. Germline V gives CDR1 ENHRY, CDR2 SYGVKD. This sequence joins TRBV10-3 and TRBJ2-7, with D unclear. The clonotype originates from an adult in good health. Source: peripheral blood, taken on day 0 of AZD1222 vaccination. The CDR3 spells CAISESGGSYEQYF. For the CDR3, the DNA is TGTGCCATCAGTGAGTCGGGCGGCTCCTACGAGCAGTACTTC.